The present entry profiles one T cell receptor (beta chain) with its context. Its target is not known. The sequenced template was cDNA made from the entire isolated RNA. The protocol was immunoSEQ multiplex PCR, while the TCRdb copy is restricted to in-frame clones and leaves out a portion. In the table there are 200,000 to 300,000 clones, just over 20% of which are singletons. The data were taken from a study of beta chain features in type 1 diabetes. Overall study: Sorted cell examination encompassed over 90,000,000 cells across all samples.

CDR1 and CDR2 (germline): SQVTM, ANQGSEA. There are 13 residues in the CDR3. J lost 4 bases, V lost 7 bases, and 10 bases had no gene match. Study-level results: Shortening that was moderate but significant affected the TCRB CDR3s of Type 1 diabetes patients in all four CD4+ subsets.

Material for sequencing was naive CD4+ T cells from blood. The rearrangement joins TRBV29-1 to TRBJ2-7; 7 positions match TRBD1. This TCR came from a woman aged 40-49 years with type 1 diabetes. CDR3: CSGLGDSLYEQYF. The CDR3 DNA reads as TGCAGCGGCCTCGGGGACAGCCTTTACGAGCAGTACTTC.